This T cell receptor (beta chain) was found in a study of control samples from healthy donors and cancer patients. The protocol was immunoSEQ multiplex PCR, while the TCRdb copy is restricted to in-frame clones and leaves out a portion. Of 70,000 to 75,000 clones listed, over 75% are singletons. Trimming removed 1 base from V and 6 bases from J; junction bases left unmatched: 5. This CDR3 region has 16 residues. Germline loops: CDR1 SGHAT, CDR2 FQNNGV. V usage is TRBV11-2 and J usage is TRBJ2-1, with TRBD2 matching over 11 bases. The sample taken for sequencing was blood. This TCR derives from a woman in her forties or fifties in good health. CDR3 protein: CASSLVGTSGRNEQFF. The DNA of the CDR3 is TGTGCCAGCAGCTTAGTGGGGACTAGCGGACGCAATGAGCAGTTCTTC.